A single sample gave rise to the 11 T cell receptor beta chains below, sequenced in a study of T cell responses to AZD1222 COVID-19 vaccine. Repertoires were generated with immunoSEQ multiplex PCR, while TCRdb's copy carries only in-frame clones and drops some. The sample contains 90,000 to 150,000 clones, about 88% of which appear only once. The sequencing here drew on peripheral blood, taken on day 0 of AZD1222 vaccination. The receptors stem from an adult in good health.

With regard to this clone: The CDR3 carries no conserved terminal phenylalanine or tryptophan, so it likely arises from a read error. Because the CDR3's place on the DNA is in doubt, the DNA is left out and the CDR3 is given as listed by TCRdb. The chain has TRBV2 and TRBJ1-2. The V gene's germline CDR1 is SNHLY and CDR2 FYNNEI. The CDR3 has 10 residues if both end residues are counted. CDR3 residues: CASSVGGPRL.

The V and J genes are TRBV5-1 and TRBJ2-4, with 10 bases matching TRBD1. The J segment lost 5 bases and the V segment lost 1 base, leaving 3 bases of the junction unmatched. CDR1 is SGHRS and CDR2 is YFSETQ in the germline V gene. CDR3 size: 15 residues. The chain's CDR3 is CASSLFGTGENIQYF. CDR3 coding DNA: TGCGCCAGCAGCTTGTTTGGGACAGGGGAAAACATTCAGTACTTC.

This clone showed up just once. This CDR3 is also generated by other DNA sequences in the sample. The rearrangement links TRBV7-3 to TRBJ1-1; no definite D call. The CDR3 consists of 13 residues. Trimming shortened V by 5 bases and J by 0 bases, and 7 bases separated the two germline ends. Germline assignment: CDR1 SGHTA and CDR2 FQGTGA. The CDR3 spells CASSLGMNTEAFF. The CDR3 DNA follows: TGTGCCAGCAGCCTTGGAATGAACACTGAAGCTTTCTTT.

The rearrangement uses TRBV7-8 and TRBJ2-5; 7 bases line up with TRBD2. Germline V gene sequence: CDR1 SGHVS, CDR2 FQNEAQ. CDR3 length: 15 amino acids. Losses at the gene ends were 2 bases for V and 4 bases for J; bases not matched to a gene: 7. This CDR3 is CASSLQAGFGETQYF. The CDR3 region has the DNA TGTGCCAGCAGCTTACAAGCGGGGTTTGGAGAGACCCAGTACTTC.

CDR3 sequence: CASSLKPAYTQYF. CDR3 bases: TGTGCCAGCAGTCTAAAACCGGCTTATACGCAGTATTTT. V and J are TRBV12-3 or TRBV12-4 and TRBJ2-3; no clear D. V dropped 5 bases and J dropped 7 bases, with 13 bases sitting between them. The CDR3 runs 13 residues.

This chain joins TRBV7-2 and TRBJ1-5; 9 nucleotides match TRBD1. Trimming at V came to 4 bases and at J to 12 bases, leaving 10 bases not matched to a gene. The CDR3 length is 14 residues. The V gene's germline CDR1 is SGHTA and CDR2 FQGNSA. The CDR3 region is CASSSGTGTKIQHF. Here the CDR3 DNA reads TGTGCCAGCAGCTCCGGGACAGGGACTAAGATCCAGCATTTT.

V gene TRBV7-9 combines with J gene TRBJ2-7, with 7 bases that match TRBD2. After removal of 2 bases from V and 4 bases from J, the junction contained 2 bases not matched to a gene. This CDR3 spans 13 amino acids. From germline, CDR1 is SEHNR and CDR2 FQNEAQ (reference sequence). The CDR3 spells CASSLRGGYEQYF. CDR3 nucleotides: TGTGCCAGCAGCTTAAGGGGAGGGTACGAGCAGTACTTC.

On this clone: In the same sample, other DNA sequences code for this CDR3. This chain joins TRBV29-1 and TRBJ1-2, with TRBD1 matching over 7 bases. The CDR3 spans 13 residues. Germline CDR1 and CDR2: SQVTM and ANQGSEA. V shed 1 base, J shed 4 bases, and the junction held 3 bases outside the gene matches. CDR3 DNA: TGCAGCGTTGAAGGACAGGGAAGCTATGGCTACACCTTC. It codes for CSVEGQGSYGYTF.

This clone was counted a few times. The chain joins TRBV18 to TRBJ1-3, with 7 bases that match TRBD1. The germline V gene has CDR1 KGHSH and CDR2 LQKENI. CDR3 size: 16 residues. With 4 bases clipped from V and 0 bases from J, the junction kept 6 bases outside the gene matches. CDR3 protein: CASSHPGTVSGNTIYF. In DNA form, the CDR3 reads TGTGCCAGCTCACACCCCGGGACAGTCTCTGGAAACACCATATATTTT.

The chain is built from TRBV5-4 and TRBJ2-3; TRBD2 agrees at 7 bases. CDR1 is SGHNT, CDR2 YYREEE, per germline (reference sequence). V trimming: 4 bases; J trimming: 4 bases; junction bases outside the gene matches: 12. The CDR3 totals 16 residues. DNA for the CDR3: TGTGCCAGCAGCGACCGAGGAGCGGGGCCTCCAGATACGCAGTATTTT. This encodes CASSDRGAGPPDTQYF.

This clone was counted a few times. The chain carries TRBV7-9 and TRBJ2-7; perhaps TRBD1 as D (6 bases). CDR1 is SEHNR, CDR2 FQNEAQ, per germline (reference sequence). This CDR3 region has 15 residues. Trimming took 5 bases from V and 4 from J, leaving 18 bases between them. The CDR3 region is CASSPQGRGRYEQYF. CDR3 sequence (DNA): TGTGCCAGCAGCCCACAGGGAAGAGGGCGATACGAGCAGTACTTC.